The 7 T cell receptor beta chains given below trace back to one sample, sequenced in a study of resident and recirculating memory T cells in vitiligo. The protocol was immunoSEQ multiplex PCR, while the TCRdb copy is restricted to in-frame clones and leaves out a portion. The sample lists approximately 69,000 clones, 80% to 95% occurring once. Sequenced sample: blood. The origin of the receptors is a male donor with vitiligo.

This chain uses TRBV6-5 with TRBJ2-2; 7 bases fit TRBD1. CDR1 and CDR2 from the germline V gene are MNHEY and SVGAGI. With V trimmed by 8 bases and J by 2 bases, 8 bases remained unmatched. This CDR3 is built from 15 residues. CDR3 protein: CASRTGQVNTGELFF. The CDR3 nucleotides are TGTGCCAGCCGGACAGGACAGGTTAACACCGGGGAGCTGTTTTTT.

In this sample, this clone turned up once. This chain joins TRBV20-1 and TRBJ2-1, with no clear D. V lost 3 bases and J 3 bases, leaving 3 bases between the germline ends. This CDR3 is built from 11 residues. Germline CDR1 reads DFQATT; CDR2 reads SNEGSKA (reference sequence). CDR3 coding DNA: TGCAGTGCTAGCCGCTACAATGAGCAGTTCTTC. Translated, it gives CSASRYNEQFF.

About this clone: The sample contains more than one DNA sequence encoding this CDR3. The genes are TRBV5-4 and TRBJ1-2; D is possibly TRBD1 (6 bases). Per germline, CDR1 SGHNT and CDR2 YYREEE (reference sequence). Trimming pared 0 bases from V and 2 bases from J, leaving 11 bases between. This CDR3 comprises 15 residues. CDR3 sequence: CASSLGRTANYGYTF. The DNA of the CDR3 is TGTGCCAGCAGCTTGGGGCGGACAGCCAACTATGGCTACACCTTC.

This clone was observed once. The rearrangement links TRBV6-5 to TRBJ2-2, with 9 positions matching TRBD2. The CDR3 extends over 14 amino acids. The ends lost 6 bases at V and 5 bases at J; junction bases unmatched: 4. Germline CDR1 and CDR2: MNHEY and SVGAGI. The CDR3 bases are TGTGCCAGCAGAGCGGGGGGTGTTACCGGGGAGCTGTTTTTT. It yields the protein CASRAGGVTGELFF.

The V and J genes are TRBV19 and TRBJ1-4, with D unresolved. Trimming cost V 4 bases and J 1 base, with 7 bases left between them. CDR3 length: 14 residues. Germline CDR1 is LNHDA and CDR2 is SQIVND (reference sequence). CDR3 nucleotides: TGTGCCAGTAGTACACTCTTAACTAATGAAAAACTGTTTTTT. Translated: CASSTLLTNEKLFF.

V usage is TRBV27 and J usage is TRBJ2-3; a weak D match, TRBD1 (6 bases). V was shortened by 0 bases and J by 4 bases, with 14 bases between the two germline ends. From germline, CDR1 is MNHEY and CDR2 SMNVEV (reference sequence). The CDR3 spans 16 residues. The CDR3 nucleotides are TGTGCCAGCAGTTTATCGGGGCAGGGGATGGCAGATACGCAGTATTTT. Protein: CASSLSGQGMADTQYF.

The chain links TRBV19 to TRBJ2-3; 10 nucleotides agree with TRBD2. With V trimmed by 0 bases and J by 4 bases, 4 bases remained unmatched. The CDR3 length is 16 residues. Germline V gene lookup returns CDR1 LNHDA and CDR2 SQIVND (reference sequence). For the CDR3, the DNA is TGTGCCAGTAGTATAGATCGAGCGGGGGGGTCAGATACGCAGTATTTT. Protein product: CASSIDRAGGSDTQYF.